This T cell receptor (beta chain) was profiled in a study of T cell repertoires in cytomegalovirus infection. Study-wide background: HLA-B-restricted CMV epitopes that are well studied, plus recently identified HLA-C-restricted ones, were used by the study.

This clonotype came up many times. Its antigen is unknown. At one end the junction does not follow the germline gene, possibly because of a read error. MiXCR, run by TCRdb on the reads, gives a single entry per CDR3 protein. This sample has some 38,000 distinct CDR3 sequences, with about 48% found just once. The CDR3 is 13 residues long. The germline V gene encodes CDR1 SGHNT and CDR2 YENEEA. V and J are TRBV11-3 and TRBJ1-1; a weak D match, TRBD1 (6 bases). The TCR comes from a human donor in good health (CMV status not recorded). Some clones in this sample may be carry-over from other donors' samples. Sequenced material: CD8+ T cells from cultured PBMCs, taken from culture after CMV antigen stimulation. The CDR3 DNA follows: TGTGCCAGCAGCTTACAGGGGAACGCTGAAGCTTTCTTT. Protein product: CASSLQGNAEAFF.